The present T cell receptor (beta chain) was sequenced within a study of blood T cell repertoires in COVID-19. Turning to the study itself: Spain, Italy and the United States supplied samples that represented acute and convalescent COVID-19. T cells, B-cell-depleted T cells, or PBMCs provided the cDNA or gDNA that served as material.

Looked up from germline, CDR1 is LNHDA and CDR2 is SQIVND (reference sequence). This CDR3 region has 16 residues. The V and J ends lost 4 bases and 5 bases, in that order; junction bases with no gene match: 11. In the authors' methods: Reference gene primer amplification in the assay estimated nucleated cell counts. Sequencing used immunoSEQ multiplex PCR; TCRdb keeps in-frame clones, though not all of them. The V and J calls and clone size are taken from that table; D and trimming were inferred from the DNA. The sample lists 300,000 to 400,000 clones, roughly 87% occurring once. During active infection, Seattle patients enrolled and were then monitored through disease.

What was sequenced was peripheral blood. The receptor comes from a man younger than 40 with COVID-19, enrolled during active disease. The chain has TRBV19 and TRBJ2-5; TRBD1 matches at 9 bases. The CDR3 sequence is CASSTSHRGQSETQYF. The DNA of the CDR3 is TGTGCCAGTAGTACCTCCCACAGGGGGCAATCGGAGACCCAGTACTTC.